Below, 21 T cell receptor beta chains from the same sample are listed, as sequenced in a study of T cell repertoires in cytomegalovirus infection. TCRdb redid the calling of the reads with MiXCR, one entry per CDR3 protein. Found here are hundreds of thousands of distinct CDR3 sequences, around 11% of them singletons; the top ten hold roughly a tenth. The sample consisted of PBMCs. Receptors were obtained from a human donor in good health (CMV status not recorded). Some clones in this sample may be carry-over from other donors' samples.

The table lists this clonotype with a few counts. V and J are TRBV9 and TRBJ2-1, with 9 bases fitting TRBD1. Germline V gene data show CDR1 as SGDLS and CDR2 as YYNGEE. The CDR3 totals 17 residues. The ends lost 4 bases at V and 5 bases at J; junction bases unmatched: 13. CDR3: CASSPKGGTGTDNEQFF. DNA for the CDR3: TGTGCCAGCAGCCCGAAGGGGGGGACAGGGACCGACAATGAGCAGTTCTTC.

In its sample, this clonotype was seen a few times. This chain connects TRBV5-5 to TRBJ1-4; D call uncertain. V lost 0 bases and J 0 bases, leaving 6 bases between the germline ends. Germline assignment: CDR1 SGHKS and CDR2 YYEKEE (reference sequence). The CDR3 runs 15 residues. In nucleotides, the CDR3 is TGTGCCAGCAGCTTGGGTGCCGCAACTAATGAAAAACTGTTTTTT. Its protein is CASSLGAATNEKLFF. The complete variable domain, with remaining parts taken from reference TRBV5-5 and TRBJ1-4, reads DAGVTQSPTHLIKTRGQQVTLRCSPISGHKSVSWYQQVLGQGPQFIFQYYEKEERGRGNFPDRFSARQFPNYSSELNVNALLLGDSALYLCASSLGAATNEKLFFGSGTQLSVL.

This clonotype was observed many times. V usage is TRBV7-8 and J usage is TRBJ2-2; perhaps D is TRBD1 or TRBD2 (5 bases each). Germline loops: CDR1 SGHVS, CDR2 FQNEAQ. V lost 5 bases and J lost 6, with 13 bases in between. This CDR3 spans 14 amino acids. The CDR3 protein is CASSLTGTAGELFF. CDR3 DNA: TGTGCCAGCAGCCTTACCGGGACGGCCGGGGAGCTGTTTTTT.

The chain recombines TRBV28 with TRBJ2-4; D is perhaps TRBD2 (7 bases). V dropped 5 bases and J dropped 0 bases, with 14 bases sitting between them. The CDR3 contains 16 residues. Germline CDR1 MDHEN, CDR2 SYDVKM. CDR3 in amino acids: CASSRGGGLAKNIQYF. DNA of the CDR3: TGTGCCAGCAGTAGGGGGGGGGGGTTAGCCAAAAACATTCAGTACTTC.

In its sample, this clonotype was seen many times. The rearrangement links TRBV28 to TRBJ1-2; 7 nucleotides align to TRBD1. Losses at the gene ends were 7 bases for V and 8 bases for J; bases not matched to a gene: 4. The CDR3 contains 11 residues. The germline V gene encodes CDR1 MDHEN and CDR2 SYDVKM. The CDR3 DNA sequence: TGTGCCAGCACCACGGGACAGGGCTACACCTTC. As protein: CASTTGQGYTF.

This clonotype showed up many times. The gene calls are TRBV12-3 or TRBV12-4 and TRBJ2-1; tentatively, D is TRBD1 (5 bases). V lost 3 bases and J 2 bases, leaving 14 bases between the germline ends. This CDR3 spans 16 amino acids. The CDR3 is CASSLGRAGTYNEQFF. CDR3 bases: TGTGCCAGCAGTTTGGGGCGAGCAGGGACCTACAATGAGCAGTTCTTC.

This clonotype was seen at least ten times. The chain is built from TRBV7-2 and TRBJ2-7; TRBD2 matches 7 bases. Trimming at V came to 7 bases and at J to 4 bases, leaving 7 bases not matched to a gene. Germline V gives CDR1 SGHTA, CDR2 FQGNSA. The CDR3 totals 13 residues. DNA of the CDR3: TGTGCCAGCACGAGGTCTAGCGGATACGAGCAGTACTTC. Its translation: CASTRSSGYEQYF.

The genes are TRBV6-2 or TRBV6-3 and TRBJ2-5; D possibly corresponds to TRBD1 (5 bases). Germline V gene data show CDR1 as MNHEY and CDR2 as SVGEGT. Trimming cost V 0 bases and J 4 bases, with 15 bases left between them. The CDR3 is 16 amino acids. The CDR3 DNA is TGTGCCAGCAGTTACTCGACCAGGGAATTGAGAGAGACCCAGTACTTC. This codes for CASSYSTRELRETQYF.

This clonotype was found a few times. The chain uses TRBV2 and TRBJ1-5; 7 nucleotides agree with TRBD1. V trimming: 6 bases; J trimming: 6 bases; junction bases outside the gene matches: 8. CDR1 and CDR2 from the germline V gene are SNHLY and FYNNEI. CDR3 length: 14 residues. The DNA of the CDR3 is TGTGCCAGCAGGGCCGACAGGGCGGGTCAGCCCCAGCATTTT. It is translated as CASRADRAGQPQHF.

The chain combines TRBV28 with TRBJ2-7; a weak D match, TRBD2 (6 bases). The length of the CDR3 is 13 residues. V was shortened by 7 bases and J by 2 bases, with 12 bases between the two germline ends. Germline V gene lookup returns CDR1 MDHEN and CDR2 SYDVKM. The CDR3 spells CASINGGAYEQYF. CDR3 DNA: TGTGCCAGCATTAACGGGGGAGCCTACGAGCAGTACTTC.

The V call is TRBV12-3 or TRBV12-4, the J call TRBJ2-3; TRBD2 aligns across 16 bases. This CDR3 has 17 residues. Losses at the gene ends were 7 bases for V and 3 bases for J; bases not matched to a gene: 7. Written as DNA, the CDR3 is TGTGCCAGCACTGCTCCGGGACTAGCGGGAGGGACAGATACGCAGTATTTT. Translation: CASTAPGLAGGTDTQYF.

This clonotype appeared a few times. This chain uses TRBV5-1 with TRBJ2-1; D might be TRBD1 or TRBD2, each matching 5 bases. V lost 4 bases and J 1 base, leaving 15 bases between the germline ends. The germline V gene encodes CDR1 SGHRS and CDR2 YFSETQ. There are 16 residues in the CDR3. Here the CDR3 DNA reads TGCGCCAGCAGCGGTCTTCTGGGGGAATCCTACAATGAGCAGTTCTTC. Encoded protein: CASSGLLGESYNEQFF.

The table lists this clonotype with many counts. The chain has TRBV19 and TRBJ2-1; D gene ambiguous. The CDR3 consists of 16 residues. Trimming stripped 4 bases from V and 6 bases from J, with 19 bases between. Per the germline V gene, CDR1 is LNHDA and CDR2 is SQIVND (reference sequence). CDR3 in DNA: TGTGCCAGTAGTACCCCAGACCGAACGCGACCCAATGAGCAGTTCTTC. Translating gives CASSTPDRTRPNEQFF.

This clonotype came up many times. The chain couples TRBV11-2 to TRBJ1-6; D is ambiguous. The CDR3 is made up of 15 amino acids. V gave up 5 bases and J gave up 0 bases, with 8 bases separating them. Germline loops: CDR1 SGHAT, CDR2 FQNNGV. The CDR3 loop reads CASSPQTSYNSPLHF. The CDR3 bases are TGTGCCAGCAGCCCCCAGACCTCCTATAATTCACCCCTCCACTTT.

This clonotype has just a few counts. The chain recombines TRBV5-5 with TRBJ1-2; no reliable D call. This CDR3 is built from 16 residues. V lost 5 bases and J 0 bases, leaving 17 bases between the germline ends. Germline V lookup: CDR1 SGHKS, CDR2 YYEKEE (reference sequence). Here the CDR3 DNA reads TGTGCCAGCAGTACCGGACCCCAAGAAGCTAACTATGGCTACACCTTC. This gives the protein CASSTGPQEANYGYTF.

The CDR3 bases are TGTGCCAGCAGTTGGCTACTAGCGGGAGGTCCAAATGAGCAGTTCTTC. Protein product: CASSWLLAGGPNEQFF. The chain recombines TRBV6-5 with TRBJ2-1; the match to TRBD2 covers 12 bases. Trimming at V came to 4 bases and at J to 7 bases, leaving 8 bases not matched to a gene. The CDR3 runs to 16 residues. Germline CDR1 MNHEY, CDR2 SVGAGI.

This clonotype came up many times. V is TRBV28 and J is TRBJ2-5; 10 bases are a match to TRBD2. V dropped 5 bases and J dropped 2; count of bases not matched to a gene: 14. This CDR3 has 18 amino acids. Per germline, CDR1 MDHEN and CDR2 SYDVKM. CDR3 sequence reads: CASSPGLAEEGDQETQYF. Here the CDR3 DNA reads TGTGCCAGCAGTCCAGGACTAGCGGAAGAGGGGGATCAAGAGACCCAGTACTTC.

This clonotype has just a few counts. V and J are TRBV5-6 and TRBJ1-2; D gene uncertain. V gave up 1 base and J gave up 4 bases, with 11 bases separating them. The CDR3 consists of 14 residues. Per the germline V gene, CDR1 is SGHDT and CDR2 is YYEEEE. This CDR3 is CASSLIGLGYGYTF. The CDR3 region has the DNA TGTGCCAGCAGCTTGATAGGGTTAGGCTATGGCTACACCTTC.

This clonotype appeared a few times. The chain links TRBV5-1 to TRBJ2-5; TRBD2 matches 10 bases. CDR1 and CDR2 from the germline V gene are SGHRS and YFSETQ. This CDR3 has 16 amino acids. V shed 4 bases and J 5 bases; nucleotides not matched to a gene: 11. In DNA form, the CDR3 reads TGCGCCAGCAGCCCCGGGTCTAGCGGGGGTGATGAGACCCAGTACTTC. It translates to CASSPGSSGGDETQYF.

This clonotype appeared many times. This chain connects TRBV2 to TRBJ2-1; D is undetermined. The V end lost 6 bases, the J end lost 0 bases, and 12 bases lay between the germline ends. Per germline, CDR1 SNHLY and CDR2 FYNNEI. This CDR3 contains 15 residues. In nucleotides, the CDR3 is TGTGCCAGCAGAACCGGCCCTAGCTCCTACAATGAGCAGTTCTTC. This sequence encodes CASRTGPSSYNEQFF.

This clonotype was detected ten times or more. The V call is TRBV7-9, the J call TRBJ2-3, with D possibly being TRBD1 or TRBD2 (5 bases each). V was cut by 1 base and J by 4 bases, with 18 bases left in between. The CDR3 covers 17 residues. The V gene's germline CDR1 is SEHNR and CDR2 FQNEAQ (reference sequence). The CDR3 spells CASSLGNTGTDADTQYF. In DNA form, the CDR3 reads TGTGCCAGCAGCTTAGGAAATACCGGGACGGATGCAGATACGCAGTATTTT.